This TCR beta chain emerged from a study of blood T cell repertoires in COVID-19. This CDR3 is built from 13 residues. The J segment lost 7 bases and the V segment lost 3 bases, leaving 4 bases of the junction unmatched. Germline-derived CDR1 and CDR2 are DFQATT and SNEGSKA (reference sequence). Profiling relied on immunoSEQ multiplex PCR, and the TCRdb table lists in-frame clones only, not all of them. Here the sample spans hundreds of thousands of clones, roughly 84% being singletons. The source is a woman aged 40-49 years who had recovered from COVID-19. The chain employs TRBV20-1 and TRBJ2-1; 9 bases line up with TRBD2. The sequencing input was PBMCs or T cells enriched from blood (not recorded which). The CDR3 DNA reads TGCAGTGCTAGTAGCGGGGGCTATAATGAGCAGTTCTTC. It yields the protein CSASSGGYNEQFF.